The T cell receptor (beta chain) described here comes from a study of early T cells in non-severe SARS-CoV-2 infection. Overall study: The study sequenced bulk RNA from unsorted whole blood, with chains unpaired. Study outcomes and limitations: Sequences matched to VDJdb favored anti-spike CD8 responses, while private and CD4 specificities were missed.

Attached unique molecular identifiers marked individual cDNA molecules. TCRdb itself ran the 5' RACE reads through MiXCR, one entry per CDR3 protein. The repertoire has approximately 33,000 distinct CDR3 sequences, roughly 5.6% of them found once; the top ten carry 25% to 30%. This clonotype was counted many times. Its specificity is unknown. This CDR3 spans 13 amino acids. Trimming stripped 6 bases from V and 3 bases from J, with 11 bases between. The chain carries TRBV12-3 or TRBV12-4 and TRBJ2-5; D remains ambiguous. The TCR was taken from an adult who was a healthcare worker with PCR-confirmed SARS-CoV-2 infection or an uninfected control (not recorded which). Sequencing was done on a sample of whole blood. CDR3 sequence (DNA): TGTGCCAGCAGCCAGACTGGGAAAGAGACCCAGTACTTC. Translated: CASSQTGKETQYF.